This is a list of T cell receptor beta chains from one sample in a study of blood T cell repertoires in COVID-19. Only in-frame clones appear in the TCRdb table, and some are missing; sequencing was by immunoSEQ multiplex PCR. There are over 250,000 clones in the sample; approximately 85% occur only once, and around 10% lies in the top ten. What was sequenced was peripheral blood. The origin of the receptors is a woman in her sixties or seventies with acute or convalescent COVID-19. Each CDR3 is given with its conserved first and last residue. A D gene is named only where the DNA matches it firmly. Clone sizes are given selectively: once, few, many, or a class where the clone is expanded.

V gene: TRBV2; clone size: -; D gene: -; J gene: TRBJ1-1; CDR3 protein: CASIPTGNTEAFF; CDR3 DNA: TGTGCCAGCATTCCGACAGGGAACACTGAAGCTTTCTTT
V gene: TRBV4-2; clone size: -; D gene: -; J gene: TRBJ1-1; CDR3 protein: CASSQGRVENTEAFF; CDR3 DNA: TGTGCCAGCAGCCAAGGCAGGGTCGAGAACACTGAAGCTTTCTTT
V gene: TRBV5-1; clone size: -; D gene: -; J gene: TRBJ2-2; CDR3 protein: CASSPWAATGELFF; CDR3 DNA: TGCGCCAGCAGCCCCTGGGCTGCGACCGGGGAGCTGTTTTTT
V gene: TRBV2; clone size: -; D gene: TRBD2; J gene: TRBJ2-3; CDR3 protein: CASSALGGFSGQRGDTDTQYF; CDR3 DNA: TGTGCCAGCAGTGCATTGGGCGGGTTTTCTGGCCAGCGGGGCGATACAGATACGCAGTATTTT
V gene: TRBV6-1; clone size: -; D gene: TRBD2; J gene: TRBJ2-3; CDR3 protein: CASSDPSGGAGTDTQYF; CDR3 DNA: TGTGCCAGCAGTGACCCAAGCGGGGGGGCCGGCACAGATACGCAGTATTTT
V gene: TRBV5-5; clone size: -; D gene: -; J gene: TRBJ2-7; CDR3 protein: CASSPTGYEQYF; CDR3 DNA: TGTGCCAGCAGCCCGACGGGATACGAGCAGTACTTC
V gene: TRBV6-5; clone size: -; D gene: TRBD1; J gene: TRBJ1-1; CDR3 protein: CASTEGDRGTEAFF; CDR3 DNA: TGTGCCAGCACCGAAGGGGACAGGGGGACTGAAGCTTTCTTT
V gene: TRBV6-5; clone size: -; D gene: -; J gene: TRBJ1-1; CDR3 protein: CASIMTGGTEAFF; CDR3 DNA: TGTGCCAGCATCATGACAGGTGGTACTGAAGCTTTCTTT
V gene: TRBV18; clone size: -; D gene: TRBD1; J gene: TRBJ2-6; CDR3 protein: CASSPPWDSFSSGANVLTF; CDR3 DNA: TGTGCCAGCTCACCGCCTTGGGACAGTTTTAGCTCTGGGGCCAACGTCCTGACTTTC
V gene: TRBV21-1; clone size: -; D gene: -; J gene: TRBJ1-2; CDR3 protein: CASSKEGEGWSYGYTF; CDR3 DNA: TGTGCCAGCAGCAAAGAGGGGGAGGGGTGGAGCTATGGCTACACCTTC
V gene: TRBV7-7; clone size: -; D gene: -; J gene: TRBJ1-1; CDR3 protein: CASSLEGNTEAFF; CDR3 DNA: TGTGCCAGCAGCCTCGAGGGGAACACTGAAGCTTTCTTT
V gene: TRBV7-2; clone size: -; D gene: -; J gene: TRBJ1-2; CDR3 protein: CASSPKSGNYGYTF; CDR3 DNA: TGTGCCAGCAGCCCGAAGTCGGGGAACTATGGCTACACCTTC
V gene: TRBV3-1/TRBV3-2; clone size: -; D gene: -; J gene: TRBJ1-6; CDR3 protein: CASSQGTGQVTLHF; CDR3 DNA: TGTGCCAGCAGCCAAGGTACAGGTCAAGTGACCCTCCACTTT
V gene: TRBV6-5; clone size: -; D gene: TRBD2; J gene: TRBJ2-3; CDR3 protein: CASSALAGGDTQYF; CDR3 DNA: TGTGCCAGCAGCGCGCTAGCGGGGGGGGATACGCAGTATTTT
V gene: TRBV5-1; clone size: -; D gene: -; J gene: TRBJ1-1; CDR3 protein: CASRQGEGTEAFF; CDR3 DNA: TGCGCCAGCAGACAGGGAGAGGGCACTGAAGCTTTCTTT
V gene: TRBV3-1/TRBV3-2; clone size: -; D gene: -; J gene: TRBJ1-3; CDR3 protein: CASSLQGPNTIYF; CDR3 DNA: TGTGCCAGCAGCCTTCAGGGCCCAAACACCATATATTTT
V gene: TRBV6-5; clone size: few; D gene: -; J gene: TRBJ1-5; CDR3 protein: CASWGHNQPQHF; CDR3 DNA: TGTGCCAGCTGGGGGCACAATCAGCCCCAGCATTTT
V gene: TRBV14; clone size: -; D gene: TRBD2; J gene: TRBJ2-1; CDR3 protein: CASSQGIAGGGDEQFF; CDR3 DNA: TGTGCCAGCAGCCAAGGGATAGCGGGGGGCGGGGATGAGCAGTTCTTC
V gene: TRBV28; clone size: -; D gene: -; J gene: TRBJ1-5; CDR3 protein: CATLQGSVQPQHF; CDR3 DNA: TGTGCCACCCTCCAGGGCTCGGTTCAGCCCCAGCATTTT
V gene: TRBV12-5; clone size: -; D gene: TRBD1; J gene: TRBJ2-1; CDR3 protein: CASGLVRTGNNNEQFF; CDR3 DNA: TGTGCTAGTGGTTTGGTGAGGACAGGGAACAACAATGAGCAGTTCTTC
V gene: TRBV30; clone size: -; D gene: -; J gene: TRBJ2-5; CDR3 protein: CAWSVQETQYF; CDR3 DNA: TGTGCCTGGAGTGTACAGGAGACCCAGTACTTC
V gene: TRBV29-1; clone size: -; D gene: -; J gene: TRBJ2-2; CDR3 protein: CSVVRGTGTGELFF; CDR3 DNA: TGCAGCGTTGTAAGGGGGACGGGGACCGGGGAGCTGTTTTTT
V gene: TRBV2; clone size: -; D gene: -; J gene: TRBJ1-1; CDR3 protein: CASSSQAPVTEAFF; CDR3 DNA: TGTGCCAGCAGTTCCCAGGCTCCGGTCACTGAAGCTTTCTTT
V gene: TRBV3-1/TRBV3-2; clone size: -; D gene: TRBD1; J gene: TRBJ2-7; CDR3 protein: CASSRDRGLGQYF; CDR3 DNA: TGTGCCAGCAGCCGGGACAGGGGTCTCGGGCAGTACTTC
V gene: TRBV20-1; clone size: -; D gene: -; J gene: TRBJ1-2; CDR3 protein: CSASLREVVGVGYTF; CDR3 DNA: TGCAGTGCTAGTCTCAGGGAGGTAGTTGGGGTTGGCTACACCTTC